These 21 T cell receptor beta chains originate from one sample sequenced in a study of neurological immune-mediated disorders. TCRdb re-called the 5' RACE reads with MiXCR, one entry per CDR3 protein. The sample includes some 120,000 distinct CDR3 sequences, about 3.2% of them seen just once. Sequenced input: PBMCs. The receptors were sampled from a woman aged 25 to 39 with multiple sclerosis.

This clonotype was detected many times. The chain joins TRBV7-2 to TRBJ2-7; 8 nucleotides agree with TRBD1. CDR1 and CDR2 (germline): SGHTA, FQGNSA. V lost 3 bases to trimming and J lost 6 bases; unmatched junction nucleotides: 13. CDR3 length: 16 amino acids. The CDR3 spells CASSFWARSTGVEQYF. The CDR3 nucleotides read TGTGCCAGCAGCTTTTGGGCCCGATCGACAGGGGTCGAGCAGTACTTC. The complete variable domain, with remaining parts taken from reference TRBV7-2 and TRBJ2-7, reads GAGVSQSPSNKVTEKGKDVELRCDPISGHTALYWYRQSLGQGLEFLIYFQGNSAPDKSGLPSDRFSAERTGGSVSTLTIQRTQQEDSAVYLCASSFWARSTGVEQYFGPGTRLTVT.

The genes are TRBV7-2 and TRBJ2-3; the D is unclear. CDR1 is SGHTA and CDR2 is FQGNSA in the germline V gene. Between the trimmed V and J ends, which lost 5 bases and 5 bases, there was a span of 8 bases. This CDR3 spans 12 amino acids. CDR3 in DNA: TGTGCCAGCAGCAGAAACCAAGATACGCAGTATTTT. Translation gives CASSRNQDTQYF.

This clonotype was seen repeatedly, ten times or more. This sequence joins TRBV20-1 and TRBJ2-1, with 7 nucleotides matching TRBD2. Trimming at V came to 1 base and at J to 6 bases, leaving 6 bases not matched to a gene. Germline assignment: CDR1 DFQATT and CDR2 SNEGSKA (reference sequence). The CDR3 is made up of 14 amino acids. CDR3 nucleotide sequence: TGCAGTGCTAGAGTCCCGGGACTAAGCAATGAGCAGTTCTTC. Its protein is CSARVPGLSNEQFF.

This chain links TRBV27 with TRBJ1-1; D is undetermined. The germline V gene has CDR1 MNHEY and CDR2 SMNVEV (reference sequence). V was clipped by 4 bases and J by 3 bases, with 15 bases between them. The CDR3 has 15 amino acids. The CDR3 sequence: CASSSRTEIYTEAFF. DNA for the CDR3: TGTGCCAGCAGTTCCCGGACGGAAATTTACACTGAAGCTTTCTTT.

This clonotype was recorded many times. The V gene is TRBV27, the J gene TRBJ1-2; tentatively, D is TRBD1 (5 bases). Deletions cut 5 bases from V and 13 bases from J, with 17 bases between. Germline V CDR1 and CDR2: MNHEY, SMNVEV (reference sequence). The CDR3 sequence is 12 residues long. The CDR3 nucleotides read TGTGCCAGCAGTGATACGGGGGGTGAAGTCACCTTC. Its translation: CASSDTGGEVTF.

The chain is built from TRBV29-1 and TRBJ1-4; no clear D. This CDR3 contains 14 residues. Germline values: CDR1 SQVTM, CDR2 ANQGSEA. V was cut by 4 bases and J by 12 bases, with 21 bases left in between. CDR3 bases: TGCAGCGTTGGACACGACGGCAACCATGAGGAACTGTTTTTT. This encodes CSVGHDGNHEELFF. Filled out from reference TRBV29-1 and TRBJ1-4, the complete variable domain reads SAVISQKPSRDICQRGTSLTIQCQVDSQVTMMFWYRQQPGQSLTLIATANQGSEATYESGFVIDKFPISRPNLTFSTLTVSNMSPEDSSIYLCSVGHDGNHEELFFGSGTQLSVL.

This clonotype was recorded many times. The genes are TRBV7-2 and TRBJ2-5; D is ambiguous. CDR1 and CDR2 (germline): SGHTA, FQGNSA. There are 12 residues in the CDR3. V lost 6 bases and J 7 bases, leaving 12 bases between the germline ends. The CDR3 region is CASRSELGTQYF. The CDR3 DNA is TGTGCCAGCAGATCAGAGCTCGGGACCCAGTACTTC. Full variable domain (rest looked up from reference TRBV7-2 and TRBJ2-5): GAGVSQSPSNKVTEKGKDVELRCDPISGHTALYWYRQSLGQGLEFLIYFQGNSAPDKSGLPSDRFSAERTGGSVSTLTIQRTQQEDSAVYLCASRSELGTQYFGPGTRLLVL.

Many counts were recorded for this clonotype. This chain uses TRBV4-3 with TRBJ2-3, with D hard to call. Germline CDR1 is LGHNA and CDR2 is YSLEER. Trimming shortened V by 1 base and J by 1 base, and 6 bases separated the two germline ends. The CDR3 is 14 amino acids. The DNA of the CDR3 is TGCGCCAGCAGCCAAGGGCTAGGCACAGATACGCAGTATTTT. It translates to CASSQGLGTDTQYF.

This clonotype was observed many times. The chain carries TRBV7-8 and TRBJ2-1; D gene unclear. The V gene's germline CDR1 is SGHVS and CDR2 FQNEAQ. This CDR3 has 15 amino acids. V shed 7 bases and J shed 0 bases, with 13 bases lying between them. CDR3 sequence: CASTPTGSSYNEQFF. CDR3 nucleotide sequence: TGTGCCAGCACCCCGACTGGTAGCTCCTACAATGAGCAGTTCTTC.

This clonotype was counted at least ten times. The gene calls are TRBV11-2 and TRBJ2-3; possible D gene TRBD2, 6 bases. Germline V gene lookup returns CDR1 SGHAT and CDR2 FQNNGV. V lost 1 base and J 10 bases, leaving 6 bases between the germline ends. The length of the CDR3 is 11 residues. CDR3 sequence reads: CASSLAGAQYF. The CDR3 region has the DNA TGTGCCAGCAGCTTAGCGGGAGCGCAGTATTTT.

This clonotype showed up many times. This chain connects TRBV12-3 or TRBV12-4 to TRBJ1-5, with 10 positions matching TRBD1. The CDR3 is 18 residues long. V lost 5 bases to trimming and J lost 2 bases; unmatched junction nucleotides: 12. The CDR3 bases are TGTGCCAGCAGTCCAAGCCCTGGGACAGGGGTTGGCAATCAGCCCCAGCATTTT. Its translation: CASSPSPGTGVGNQPQHF.

This clonotype has at least ten counts. The rearrangement links TRBV19 to TRBJ1-1; no clear D. Germline-derived CDR1 and CDR2 are LNHDA and SQIVND (reference sequence). V was shortened by 5 bases and J by 1 base, with 11 bases between the two germline ends. This CDR3 is 14 amino acids long. CDR3: CASSLREWNTEAFF. The CDR3 DNA sequence: TGTGCCAGTAGTCTGAGGGAGTGGAACACTGAAGCTTTCTTT.

This clonotype has a handful of counts. The chain combines TRBV7-9 with TRBJ2-3, with TRBD1 identical over 10 bases. With V trimmed by 5 bases and J by 2 bases, 10 bases remained unmatched. Germline CDR1 reads SEHNR; CDR2 reads FQNEAQ (reference sequence). The length of the CDR3 is 17 residues. CDR3 residues: CASSKTGGQPSTDTQYF. The CDR3 DNA reads as TGTGCCAGCAGCAAGACAGGGGGCCAACCCTCCACAGATACGCAGTATTTT.

This chain connects TRBV20-1 to TRBJ1-2, with D possibly being TRBD1 (6 bases). The V end lost 7 bases, the J end lost 3 bases, and 15 bases lay between the germline ends. CDR1 and CDR2 (germline): DFQATT, SNEGSKA (reference sequence). The CDR3 runs 13 residues. The CDR3 here is CSDRDTRDYGYTF. As DNA, the CDR3 is TGCAGTGATAGGGACACAAGGGACTATGGCTACACCTTC.

This clonotype has ten or more counts. This chain joins TRBV11-2 and TRBJ2-3; 7 bases align to TRBD2. With V trimmed by 1 base and J by 3 bases, 4 bases remained unmatched. This CDR3 spans 15 amino acids. Germline V gene data show CDR1 as SGHAT and CDR2 as FQNNGV. This CDR3 is CASSLGLAVTDTQYF. The CDR3 region has the DNA TGTGCCAGCAGCTTAGGTCTAGCGGTTACAGATACGCAGTATTTT.

This clonotype has a count of ten or more. The CDR3 protein is CASSLTAATLNGYTF. As DNA, the CDR3 is TGTGCCAGCAGTCTGACAGCGGCTACTCTCAATGGCTACACCTTC. The chain couples TRBV7-2 to TRBJ1-2, with D maybe TRBD1 (5 bases). Germline V lookup: CDR1 SGHTA, CDR2 FQGNSA. This CDR3 spans 15 amino acids. V was pared by 6 bases and J by 6 bases, with 20 bases between.

This clonotype was observed many times. The rearrangement uses TRBV20-1 and TRBJ2-3, with 7 bases matching TRBD1. There are 12 residues in the CDR3. Germline V gene data show CDR1 as DFQATT and CDR2 as SNEGSKA (reference sequence). With V trimmed by 2 bases and J by 11 bases, 7 bases remained unmatched. CDR3 bases: TGCAGTGCTAGACTGACAGGGAGCGAGCAGTATTTT. It specifies CSARLTGSEQYF.

This clonotype was seen at least ten times. This chain connects TRBV7-6 to TRBJ1-1; 9 nucleotides line up with TRBD1. The length of the CDR3 is 15 residues. The germline CDR1 and CDR2 sequences are SGHVS and FNYEAQ. The trim removed 6 bases at V and 6 bases at J, leaving 11 bases unmatched. CDR3 sequence reads: CASRQNRGRGAEAFF. The CDR3 DNA reads as TGTGCCAGCAGACAGAACAGGGGGCGCGGGGCTGAAGCTTTCTTT.

This clonotype was observed many times. CDR3 bases: TGTGCCAGCAGTGGTACCGGGACAGGGCATTCACCCCTCCACTTT. Amino acid sequence: CASSGTGTGHSPLHF. The chain carries TRBV25-1 and TRBJ1-6; 9 positions match TRBD1. Germline CDR1 MGHDK, CDR2 SYGVNS. The CDR3 length is 15 residues. V shed 4 bases, J shed 8 bases, and the junction held 6 bases outside the gene matches. Complete variable domain (other parts from reference TRBV25-1 and TRBJ1-6): EADIYQTPRYLVIGTGKKITLECSQTMGHDKMYWYQQDPGMELHLIHYSYGVNSTEKGDLSSESTVSRIRTEHFPLTLESARPSHTSQYLCASSGTGTGHSPLHFGNGTRLTVT.

This clonotype was counted at least ten times. This chain links TRBV6-6 with TRBJ1-1; 7 bases are a match to TRBD1. The CDR3 runs 14 residues. The junction had 4 bases not matched to a gene; V was cut back by 6 bases and J by 0 bases. From germline, CDR1 is MNHNY and CDR2 SVGAGI (reference sequence). In DNA form, the CDR3 reads TGTGCCAGCAGGCCAGGGGGTCTGAACACTGAAGCTTTCTTT. Residues: CASRPGGLNTEAFF.

This clonotype has a handful of counts. The V gene is TRBV7-2, the J gene TRBJ2-3; D not resolved. This CDR3 region has 16 residues. Germline values: CDR1 SGHTA, CDR2 FQGNSA. Trimming left V 3 bases short and J 2 bases short, with 15 bases between. CDR3 DNA sequence: TGTGCCAGCAGCTTCTTTAGAGGCCGTCCCACAGATACGCAGTATTTT. This codes for CASSFFRGRPTDTQYF.